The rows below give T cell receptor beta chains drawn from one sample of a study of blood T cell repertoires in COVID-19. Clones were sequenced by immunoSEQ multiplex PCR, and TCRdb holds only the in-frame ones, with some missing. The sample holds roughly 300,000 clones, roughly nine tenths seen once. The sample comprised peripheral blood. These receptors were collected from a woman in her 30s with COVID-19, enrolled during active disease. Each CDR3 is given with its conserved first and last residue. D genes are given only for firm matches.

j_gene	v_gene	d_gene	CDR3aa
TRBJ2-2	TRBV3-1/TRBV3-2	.	CASSHQNLRASGELFF
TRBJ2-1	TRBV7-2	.	CASSSRPLADNEQFF
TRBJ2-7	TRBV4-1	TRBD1	CASSPGQGGDYEQYF
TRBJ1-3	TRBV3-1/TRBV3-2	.	CASSQDLGGAWGNTIYF
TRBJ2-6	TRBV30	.	CAWRWGGGANVLTF
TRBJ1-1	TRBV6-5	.	CASSRTATEAFF
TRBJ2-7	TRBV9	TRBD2	CASSDYGQDRTSGADQSYEQYF
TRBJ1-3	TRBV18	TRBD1	CASSPQGGAGNTIYF
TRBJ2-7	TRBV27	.	CASSPLDRFYEQYF
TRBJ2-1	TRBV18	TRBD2	CASSPETSGRVDEQFF
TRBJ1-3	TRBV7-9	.	CASSLSFTGNTIYF
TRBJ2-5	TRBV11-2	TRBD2	CASTSGKYQETQYF
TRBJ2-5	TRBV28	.	CASSPGGALETQYF
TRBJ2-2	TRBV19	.	CATSAGGGEFGELFF
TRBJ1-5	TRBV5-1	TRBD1	CASSPTGSGPQHF
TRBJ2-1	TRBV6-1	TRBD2	CASSEYGGRGWNEQFF
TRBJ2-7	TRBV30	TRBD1	CALQQGASYEQYF
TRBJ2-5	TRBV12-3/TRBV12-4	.	CASRGRDGFAQYF
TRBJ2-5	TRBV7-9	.	CASSLARLETQYF
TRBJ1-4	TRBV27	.	CASSLRATNEKLFF
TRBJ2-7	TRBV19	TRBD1	CASSMGTGVTYEQYF
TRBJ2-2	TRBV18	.	CASGSRVSRSTGELFF
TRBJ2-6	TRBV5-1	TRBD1	CASSSTGGRPSGANVLTF
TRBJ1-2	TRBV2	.	CASPWGPQGDGYTF
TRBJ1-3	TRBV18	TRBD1	CASSPDRGDTIYF
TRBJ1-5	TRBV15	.	CATSVIGQPYNQPQHF
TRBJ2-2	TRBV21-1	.	CASSKIVGRTRESGELFF
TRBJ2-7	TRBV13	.	CASSFVGQGPYEQYF
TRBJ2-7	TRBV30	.	CAWTSGAYEQYF
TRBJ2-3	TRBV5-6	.	CASSFWAVGDTQYF
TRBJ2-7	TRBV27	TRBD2	CASIPSWGGGSYEQYF
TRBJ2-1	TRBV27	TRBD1	CASSSPGTGNNEQFF
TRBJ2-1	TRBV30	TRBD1	CAWSGQGIEQFF
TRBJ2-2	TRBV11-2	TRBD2	CASSPMGGRGTGELFF
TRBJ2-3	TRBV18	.	CASSPLSGATDTQYF
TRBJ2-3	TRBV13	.	CASSSVLFSTDTQYF
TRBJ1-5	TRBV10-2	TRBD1	CASATRTGNNQPQHF
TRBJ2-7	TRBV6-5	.	CASSYSNRGRYEQYF
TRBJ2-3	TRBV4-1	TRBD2	CASRGSGGAKRVDTQYF
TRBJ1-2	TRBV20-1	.	CSASSLGWGGSHYGYTF
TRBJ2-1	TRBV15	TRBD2	CATSRDERGALGEQFF
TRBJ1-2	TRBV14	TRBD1	CASSQDWGTVLPIYGYTF
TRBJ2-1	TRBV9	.	CASSPRGPDEQFF
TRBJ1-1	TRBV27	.	CATWLYTEAFF
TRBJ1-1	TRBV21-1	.	CASSNYRDRGATNTEAFF
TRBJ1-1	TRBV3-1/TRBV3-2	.	CASSQVGGRSEAFF
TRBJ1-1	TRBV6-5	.	CASSYSPTGGTEAFF
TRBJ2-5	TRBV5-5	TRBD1	CASSWGQLGETQYF
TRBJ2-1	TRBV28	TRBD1	CASSLLRQGLEQFF
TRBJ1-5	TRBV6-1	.	CASSEPGLRSNQPQHF
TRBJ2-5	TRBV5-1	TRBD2	CASSLGGLAGQETQYF
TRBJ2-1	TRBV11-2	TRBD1	CASSAVGTGGYNEQFF
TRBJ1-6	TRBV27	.	CATTPRGSSPLHF
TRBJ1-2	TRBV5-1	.	CASSLTFQGQNYGYTF
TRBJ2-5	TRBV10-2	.	CATRETGLIRTQYF
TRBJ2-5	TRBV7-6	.	CASTEGVQETQYF
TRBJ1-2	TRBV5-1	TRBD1	CASSLTGTGTNYGYTF